This TCR beta chain was captured in a study of blood T cell repertoires in COVID-19. The wider study: Acute and convalescent COVID-19 specimens originated in the United States, Italy and Spain. The cDNA or gDNA used as material had been derived from T cells, B-cell-depleted T cells, or PBMCs.

CDR3 length: 16 amino acids. Germline V lookup: CDR1 SNHLY, CDR2 FYNNEI. V was cut by 2 bases and J by 0 bases, with 11 bases left in between. In the original processing: Using reference gene primer amplification, nucleated cell counts were estimated. Sequencing was performed with immunoSEQ multiplex PCR; in TCRdb, only in-frame clones are kept and a portion is missing. The DNA gave D and trimming, while V, J and clone size come from that table. The data show approximately 200,000 clones, around 88% seen once. Sequencing was carried out using peripheral blood. The V gene is TRBV2, the J gene TRBJ1-5; TRBD1 is a possible D gene (5 bases). The sequence came from a man younger than 35 with active or convalescent COVID-19. The CDR3 DNA follows: TGTGCCAGCAGTGAACTGGCAGGGTATAGCAATCAGCCCCAGCATTTT. Residues: CASSELAGYSNQPQHF.